This T cell receptor beta chain derives from a study of blood T cell repertoires in COVID-19. Study-level information: Acute and convalescent COVID-19 specimens originated in the United States, Italy and Spain. Nucleic acid was either cDNA or gDNA, and it came from T cells, B-cell-depleted T cells, or PBMCs.

As originally analysed: Reference gene primer amplification yielded estimated nucleated cell counts. The table came from immunoSEQ multiplex PCR; TCRdb's copy has only in-frame clones and leaves some out. Clone size and V and J calls were adopted from that table, with D and trimming inferred from the DNA. There are 240,000 or so clones in the sample; 70% to 80% occur only once, and about 3% lies in the top ten. This clone was detected ten times or more. The TCR comes from an elderly woman with acute or convalescent COVID-19. Sequenced input: peripheral blood.

The CDR3 sequence is CASSLMGQGTEAFF. CDR3 DNA: TGCGCCAGCAGCTTGATGGGGCAGGGCACTGAAGCTTTCTTT. The chain has TRBV5-1 and TRBJ1-1; D perhaps matches TRBD1 (5 bases). This CDR3 has 14 amino acids. V was pared by 1 base and J by 4 bases, with 11 bases between. CDR1 SGHRS and CDR2 YFSETQ come from the germline V gene.